The present T cell receptor (beta chain) was sequenced within a study of PD-L1 blockade in urothelial cancer. Study details: Prior chemotherapy regimens per patient numbered 0 to 3. Whole-study findings and limits: Tumor-associated clones in the blood of durable-benefit patients grew more at 3 weeks.

Repertoires were generated with immunoSEQ multiplex PCR, while TCRdb's copy carries only in-frame clones and drops some. The sample has tens of thousands of clones, 75% to 85% seen once. A word on this clone: Its antigen is as yet unknown.

This CDR3 region has 17 residues. Deletions cut 1 base from V and 2 bases from J, with 15 bases between. Germline loops: CDR1 MDHEN, CDR2 SYDVKM. The time point here: peripheral blood 6 weeks after treatment start. This sample comprised PBMCs, obtained around atezolizumab (anti-PD-L1) treatment. The TCR was taken from a man in his 70s with urothelial cancer. This chain joins TRBV28 and TRBJ1-3; weak D call: TRBD1 (5 bases). In DNA, the CDR3 is TGTGCCAGCAGTTTATTTGGGGAAAACAGGCCTGGAAACACCATATATTTT. This encodes CASSLFGENRPGNTIYF.